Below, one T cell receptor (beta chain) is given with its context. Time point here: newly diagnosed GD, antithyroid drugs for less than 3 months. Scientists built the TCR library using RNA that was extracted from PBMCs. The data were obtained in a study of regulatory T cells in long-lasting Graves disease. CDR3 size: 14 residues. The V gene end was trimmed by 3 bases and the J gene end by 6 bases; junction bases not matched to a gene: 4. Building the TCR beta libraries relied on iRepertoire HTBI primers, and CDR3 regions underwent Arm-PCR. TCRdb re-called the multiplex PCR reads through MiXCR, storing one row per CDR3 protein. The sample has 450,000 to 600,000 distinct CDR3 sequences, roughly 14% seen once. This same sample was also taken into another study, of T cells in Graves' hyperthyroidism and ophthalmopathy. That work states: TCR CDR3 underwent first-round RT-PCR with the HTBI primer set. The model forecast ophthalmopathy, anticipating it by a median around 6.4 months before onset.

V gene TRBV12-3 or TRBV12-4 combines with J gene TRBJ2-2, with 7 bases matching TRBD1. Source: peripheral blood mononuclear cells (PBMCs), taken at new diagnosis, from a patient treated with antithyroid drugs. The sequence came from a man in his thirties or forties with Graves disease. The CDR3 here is CASSFYRGAGELFF. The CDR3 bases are TGTGCCAGCAGTTTTTACAGGGGCGCCGGGGAGCTGTTTTTT.